These 23 T cell receptor beta chains were sequenced from one sample in a study of blood T cell repertoires in COVID-19. Profiled with immunoSEQ multiplex PCR; TCRdb holds only in-frame clones, not every one. The profile shows 150,000 to 250,000 clones, around 80% of them singletons. The sequenced sample was peripheral blood. Receptors originate from a human donor with acute or convalescent COVID-19. The donor label of this sample is uncertain.

J is TRBJ1-3 and V is TRBV5-1; D might be TRBD1 (5 bases). The germline V and J ends were trimmed by 4 bases and 0 bases, with 17 bases remaining between them. Germline CDR1 is SGHRS and CDR2 is YFSETQ. The CDR3 contains 17 residues. The CDR3, as DNA: TGCGCCAGCAGCACAGGCCAGACAGAGCTCTCTGGAAACACCATATATTTT. Translated: CASSTGQTELSGNTIYF.

On this clone: Its ends do not fully match the called genes, so a read error is possible. The chain uses TRBV6-1 and TRBJ2-3; 10 bases are a match to TRBD2. From germline, CDR1 is MNHNS and CDR2 SASEGT. This CDR3 is built from 15 residues. Written as DNA, the CDR3 is TGTGCCAGCAGTCAAGCGGGAGGGGTAGTAGATACGCAGTATTTT. Encoded protein: CASSQAGGVVDTQYF.

This chain joins TRBV29-1 and TRBJ2-7, with D tentatively TRBD2 (5 bases). The CDR3 is 13 residues long. V gave up 7 bases and J gave up 3 bases, with 16 bases separating them. CDR1 is SQVTM, CDR2 ANQGSEA, per germline. The CDR3: CSALVGSYYEQYF. CDR3 in DNA: TGCAGCGCCCTCGTAGGGAGTTACTACGAGCAGTACTTC.

This chain connects TRBV11-2 to TRBJ2-1; maybe TRBD2 (6 bases). Germline V gene sequence: CDR1 SGHAT, CDR2 FQNNGV. Deletions cut 5 bases from V and 10 bases from J, with 18 bases between. The CDR3 is made up of 14 amino acids. As DNA, the CDR3 is TGTGCCAGCAGCCCCAGGCCGGGAGTCGGAGAGCAGTTCTTC. Encoded protein: CASSPRPGVGEQFF. Full variable domain (remainder filled in from reference TRBV11-2 and TRBJ2-1): EAGVAQSPRYKIIEKRQSVAFWCNPISGHATLYWYQQILGQGPKLLIQFQNNGVVDDSQLPKDRFSAERLKGVDSTLKIQPAKLEDSAVYLCASSPRPGVGEQFFGPGTRLTVL.

The V gene is TRBV7-2, the J gene TRBJ2-7; the D gene is possibly TRBD2 (6 bases). Germline CDR1 and CDR2: SGHTA and FQGNSA. V was trimmed by 5 bases and J by 9 bases, leaving 14 bases between them. The CDR3 spans 12 residues. For the CDR3, the DNA is TGTGCCAGCAGCACCCCTGGAGGGCCGCAGTACTTC. It translates to CASSTPGGPQYF.

The chain links TRBV7-9 to TRBJ1-6, with 9 bases identical to TRBD1. This CDR3 region has 17 residues. V gave up 5 bases and J gave up 7 bases; unmatched junction bases: 12. The germline V gene has CDR1 SEHNR and CDR2 FQNEAQ (reference sequence). The CDR3 loop reads CASSRQLGTGPNSPLHF. CDR3 in DNA: TGTGCCAGCAGCCGCCAGTTGGGGACAGGGCCAAATTCACCCCTCCACTTT.

A remark on this clone: Other DNA sequences from this sample encode an identical CDR3 as well. The genes are TRBV2 and TRBJ2-4; TRBD2 matches 10 bases. J was trimmed by 3 bases and V by 4 bases; bases with no gene match: 3. Per the germline V gene, CDR1 is SNHLY and CDR2 is FYNNEI. This CDR3 spans 15 amino acids. CDR3 amino acids: CASSVAGGLKNIQYF. The CDR3 DNA reads as TGTGCCAGCAGTGTAGCGGGAGGTCTCAAAAACATTCAGTACTTC.

The chain links TRBV10-3 to TRBJ1-2; 10 bases align to TRBD1. The J segment lost 7 bases and the V segment lost 7 bases, leaving 6 bases of the junction unmatched. CDR1 is ENHRY, CDR2 SYGVKD, per germline. The length of the CDR3 is 13 residues. The DNA for the CDR3 is TGTGCCATCACTTCGACAGGGGGCCTTGGCTACACCTTC. The encoded protein is CAITSTGGLGYTF.

The chain couples TRBV5-4 to TRBJ2-7; 9 nucleotides agree with TRBD1. Trimming cost V 3 bases and J 0 bases; bases outside gene matches: 4. Germline CDR1 is SGHNT and CDR2 is YYREEE (reference sequence). The CDR3 has 15 amino acids. In nucleotides, the CDR3 is TGTGCCAGCAGCTCCGGGACAGGGAGCTCCTACGAGCAGTACTTC. Protein product: CASSSGTGSSYEQYF.

The CDR3 DNA follows: TGTGCCAGCAGCACCAAGCAGGGGGTGCACCAGCCCCAGCATTTT. It yields the protein CASSTKQGVHQPQHF. This rearrangement joins TRBV21-1 to TRBJ1-5; the table's D call of TRBD1 was not tested on the DNA. TRBV21-1 is described as a pseudogene. The CDR3 runs 15 residues.

The J gene is TRBJ2-5, the V gene TRBV18; D is perhaps TRBD2 (6 bases). The CDR3 length is 15 residues. Deletions cut 5 bases from V and 4 bases from J, with 17 bases between. The V gene's germline CDR1 is KGHSH and CDR2 LQKENI. The CDR3 DNA sequence: TGTGCCAGCTCATTTAGCGGAGAAGGTAGAGAGACCCAGTACTTC. It codes for CASSFSGEGRETQYF. Full variable domain (remainder filled in from reference TRBV18 and TRBJ2-5): NAGVMQNPRHLVRRRGQEARLRCSPMKGHSHVYWYRQLPEEGLKFMVYLQKENIIDESGMPKERFSAEFPKEGPSILRIQQVVRGDSAAYFCASSFSGEGRETQYFGPGTRLLVL.

CDR3 sequence (DNA): TGTGCCAGCAGTCCAGGGGCTGAAAAACTGTTTTTT. Translation: CASSPGAEKLFF. The chain couples TRBV6-5 to TRBJ1-4; D perhaps matches TRBD1 (6 bases). Per the germline V gene, CDR1 is MNHEY and CDR2 is SVGAGI. Trimming left V 5 bases short and J 7 bases short, with 8 bases between. The CDR3 runs 12 residues.

V and J are TRBV5-1 and TRBJ2-3, with D possibly matching TRBD1 (6 bases). Germline V lookup: CDR1 SGHRS, CDR2 YFSETQ. The ends were cut back, 3 bases at V and 1 base at J, with 9 bases in the middle. The CDR3 totals 14 residues. As DNA, the CDR3 is TGCGCCAGCAGCTCAGGGGACGGCACAGATACGCAGTATTTT. Translation gives CASSSGDGTDTQYF.

V gene TRBV30 combines with J gene TRBJ1-2, with D uncertain. This CDR3 has 15 amino acids. Trimming took 5 bases from V and 0 from J, leaving 16 bases between them. Germline CDR1 is GTSNPN and CDR2 is SVGIG (reference sequence). In DNA form, the CDR3 reads TGTGCCTGGGGAAATAACGGCAGGACTAACTATGGCTACACCTTC. Its protein product is CAWGNNGRTNYGYTF.

This clone was counted only a few times. J is TRBJ2-1 and V is TRBV7-9, with 8 bases identical to TRBD2. The CDR3 covers 15 residues. V trimming: 4 bases; J trimming: 9 bases; junction bases outside the gene matches: 11. The germline V gene has CDR1 SEHNR and CDR2 FQNEAQ (reference sequence). CDR3 region: CASSSPGLVSGEQFF. For the CDR3, the DNA is TGTGCCAGCAGCTCACCGGGACTAGTGAGTGGTGAGCAGTTCTTC.

The chain employs TRBV6-2 or TRBV6-3 and TRBJ1-2; 8 bases align to TRBD1. Germline CDR1 is MNHEY and CDR2 is SVGEGT. The CDR3 is 13 residues long. With 6 bases clipped from V and 6 bases from J, the junction kept 6 bases outside the gene matches. CDR3 protein: CASSSTGAHGYTF. Here the CDR3 DNA reads TGTGCCAGCAGCTCGACAGGGGCCCATGGCTACACCTTC.

This chain links TRBV6-5 with TRBJ1-5, with 9 nucleotides matching TRBD1. Per the germline V gene, CDR1 is MNHEY and CDR2 is SVGAGI. With 6 bases clipped from V and 4 bases from J, the junction kept 7 bases outside the gene matches. This CDR3 has 15 residues. CDR3 DNA sequence: TGTGCCAGCAGCCCGGGACAGGGAACAAATCAGCCCCAGCATTTT. It specifies CASSPGQGTNQPQHF.

DNA of the CDR3: TGTGCCACTCGCAGTGGAGGGGGCTACTACGAGCAGTACTTC. As protein: CATRSGGGYYEQYF. The rearrangement joins TRBV7-9 to TRBJ2-7; D perhaps matches TRBD1 (7 bases). CDR3 size: 14 residues. V was clipped by 10 bases and J by 3 bases, with 19 bases between them. Germline V CDR1 and CDR2: SEHNR, FQNEAQ (reference sequence).

The chain employs TRBV1 and TRBJ1-6; the D call of TRBD1 is as the table states it, not checked on the DNA. TRBV1 is recorded as a pseudogene. The CDR3 spans 18 residues. CDR3 residues: CTSSEQGAQSSYNSPLHF. CDR3 in DNA: TGCACCAGCAGCGAACAGGGGGCACAAAGCTCCTATAATTCACCCCTCCACTTT.

This clone was seen only once. The chain carries TRBV6-6 and TRBJ1-2; D is unclear. The V gene lost 0 bases and the J gene lost 5 bases, with 7 bases spanning the gap. CDR3 length: 13 residues. The germline gives CDR1 MNHNY, CDR2 SVGAGI (reference sequence). CDR3 sequence reads: CASSYSAGYGYTF. CDR3 DNA: TGTGCCAGCAGTTACTCCGCCGGGTATGGCTACACCTTC.

This clone has a single count. The gene calls are TRBV18 and TRBJ1-5; no reliable D call. The germline V gene has CDR1 KGHSH and CDR2 LQKENI. V lost 2 bases and J 2 bases, leaving 7 bases between the germline ends. This CDR3 has 14 residues. The CDR3 sequence: CASSPDAGNQPQHF. CDR3 nucleotides: TGTGCCAGCTCACCAGACGCGGGCAATCAGCCCCAGCATTTT. Complete variable domain (other parts from reference TRBV18 and TRBJ1-5): NAGVMQNPRHLVRRRGQEARLRCSPMKGHSHVYWYRQLPEEGLKFMVYLQKENIIDESGMPKERFSAEFPKEGPSILRIQQVVRGDSAAYFCASSPDAGNQPQHFGDGTRLSIL.

The chain combines TRBV28 with TRBJ1-4, with TRBD1 as a possible D gene (6 bases). CDR1 is MDHEN and CDR2 is SYDVKM in the germline V gene. Trimming shortened V by 5 bases and J by 0 bases, and 13 bases separated the two germline ends. This CDR3 has 16 residues. The CDR3 nucleotides are TGTGCCAGCAGTCTTACCGGACAGACAACTAATGAAAAACTGTTTTTT. Translated, it gives CASSLTGQTTNEKLFF.

The genes are TRBV5-6 and TRBJ1-2; 8 bases line up with TRBD1. This CDR3 comprises 17 residues. Germline V gene data show CDR1 as SGHDT and CDR2 as YYEEEE. V was clipped by 0 bases and J by 5 bases; unmatched bases: 12. CDR3 protein: CASSLGDGTGDVYGYTF. In DNA, the CDR3 is TGTGCCAGCAGCTTGGGAGACGGGACAGGTGATGTTTATGGCTACACCTTC.